Presented here are 31 T cell receptor beta chains from one specimen sequenced in a study of T-cell reconstitution after alpha-beta-depleted transplantation in children. Unique molecular identifiers were incorporated during preparation of the TCRbeta library. A single record per CDR3 protein comes from TCRdb applying MiXCR to the PCR reads. Among 60,000 to 70,000 distinct CDR3 sequences listed, 4.9% were seen once. This specimen consisted of PBMCs, mostly from graft donor cells, obtained 180 days after TCRalphabeta/CD19-depleted stem cell transplant. These receptor sequences come from a boy in the first two years of life who had a stem cell transplant for acute myeloid leukemia, so the T cells may come from the graft donor.

This clonotype has just a few counts. The chain recombines TRBV5-1 with TRBJ1-3; TRBD1 aligns across 10 bases. Germline V lookup: CDR1 SGHRS, CDR2 YFSETQ. There are 15 residues in the CDR3. V gave up 6 bases and J gave up 2 bases; unmatched junction bases: 5. CDR3 sequence reads: CASTTDRGPGNTIYF. The CDR3 region has the DNA TGCGCCAGCACCACCGACAGGGGGCCTGGAAACACCATATATTTT.

In this sample, this clonotype turned up many times. The chain couples TRBV15 to TRBJ2-5, with a possible D match to TRBD2 (6 bases). This CDR3 has 14 amino acids. Trimming cost V 3 bases and J 5 bases, with 13 bases left between them. Germline values: CDR1 LNHNV, CDR2 YYDKDF (reference sequence). CDR3 protein: CATSSMGGSETQYF. CDR3 sequence (DNA): TGTGCCACCAGCAGTATGGGGGGAAGTGAGACCCAGTACTTC.

This clonotype was counted ten times or more. V usage is TRBV7-2 and J usage is TRBJ2-1; D ambiguous. Germline-derived CDR1 and CDR2 are SGHTA and FQGNSA. This CDR3 comprises 12 residues. The V gene lost 3 bases and the J gene lost 7 bases, with 7 bases spanning the gap. The CDR3 loop is CASSFRWNEQFF. The CDR3 DNA reads TGTGCCAGCAGCTTCCGGTGGAATGAGCAGTTCTTC.

This clonotype was seen at least ten times. J is TRBJ1-1 and V is TRBV20-1; D is unclear. Trimming shortened V by 0 bases and J by 10 bases, and 12 bases separated the two germline ends. The CDR3 sequence is 12 residues long. Germline V gives CDR1 DFQATT, CDR2 SNEGSKA (reference sequence). As DNA, the CDR3 is TGCAGTGCTAGAGAGAAATGGGGTCCAGCTTTCTTT. This encodes CSAREKWGPAFF.

There are many counts of this clonotype. The V and J genes are TRBV5-1 and TRBJ2-4; D ambiguous. Trimming removed 0 bases from V and 6 bases from J, with 7 bases in between. Germline V CDR1 and CDR2: SGHRS, YFSETQ. The CDR3 extends over 13 amino acids. CDR3 residues: CASSLGQRNIQYF. For the CDR3, the DNA is TGCGCCAGCAGCTTGGGCCAAAGAAACATTCAGTACTTC.

This clonotype has at least ten counts. The chain has TRBV5-1 and TRBJ1-1; D perhaps matches TRBD1 (5 bases). CDR1 is SGHRS, CDR2 YFSETQ, per germline. The V and J ends lost 3 bases and 1 base respectively, with 22 bases between them. The CDR3 is 18 residues long. In DNA, the CDR3 is TGCGCCAGCAGCTCATATCTTATCGGACCTACAGGGAACACTGAAGCTTTCTTT. This codes for CASSSYLIGPTGNTEAFF.

This clonotype has ten or more counts. V and J are TRBV12-3 or TRBV12-4 and TRBJ2-3; TRBD2 agrees at 7 bases. The CDR3 has 14 amino acids. V lost 3 bases and J lost 6; bases outside the gene matches: 6. The CDR3 DNA is TGTGCCAGCAGTTTTCTGGGGGGGTCCGATACGCAGTATTTT. Protein product: CASSFLGGSDTQYF.

This clonotype was seen ten or more times. The V and J genes are TRBV5-1 and TRBJ2-1; 15 positions agree with TRBD2. Germline V gene sequence: CDR1 SGHRS, CDR2 YFSETQ. V trimming: 4 bases; J trimming: 3 bases; junction bases outside the gene matches: 5. The CDR3 spans 17 residues. CDR3 in DNA: TGCGCCAGCAGCGAGGGACTAGCGGGGGGCATCTACAATGAGCAGTTCTTC. Translating gives CASSEGLAGGIYNEQFF.

This clonotype was counted at least ten times. The V gene is TRBV12-3 or TRBV12-4, the J gene TRBJ1-5; D is undetermined. With 2 bases removed from V and 6 bases from J, the gap between germline ends came to 8 bases. CDR3 size: 13 residues. CDR3 residues: CASSLLGIQPQHF. CDR3 nucleotides: TGTGCCAGCAGTTTATTAGGGATTCAGCCCCAGCATTTT.

This clonotype has a count of ten or more. The chain uses TRBV12-3 or TRBV12-4 and TRBJ1-3; tentatively, D is TRBD1 (5 bases). Trimming removed 3 bases at V and 0 bases at J, with 9 bases between. This CDR3 spans 15 amino acids. In nucleotides, the CDR3 is TGTGCCAGCAGTTTTGGGGGGTCCTCTGGAAACACCATATATTTT. As protein: CASSFGGSSGNTIYF.

This clonotype was seen repeatedly, ten times or more. The chain joins TRBV7-8 to TRBJ2-2, with a weak D call TRBD2 (6 bases). The CDR3 has 16 residues. With 0 bases removed from V and 0 bases from J, the gap between germline ends came to 8 bases. Looked up from germline, CDR1 is SGHVS and CDR2 is FQNEAQ. The CDR3 reads CASSLAGGANTGELFF. The CDR3 coding sequence is TGTGCCAGCAGCTTAGCGGGCGGGGCGAACACCGGGGAGCTGTTTTTT.

Ten or more counts support this clonotype. The chain links TRBV20-1 to TRBJ1-2, with no clear D. The germline V gene has CDR1 DFQATT and CDR2 SNEGSKA (reference sequence). There are 11 residues in the CDR3. Trimming pared 5 bases from V and 5 bases from J, leaving 9 bases between. The CDR3: CSAETVYGYTF. The CDR3 DNA reads TGCAGTGCTGAGACGGTTTATGGCTACACCTTC.

This clonotype was seen ten or more times. J is TRBJ2-7 and V is TRBV7-2; no definite D call. Trimming removed 8 bases at V and 0 bases at J, with 14 bases between. The CDR3 has 14 amino acids. Germline lookup yields CDR1 SGHTA and CDR2 FQGNSA. CDR3 region: CASSHPGPSYEQYF. The CDR3 DNA reads as TGTGCCAGCTCGCACCCTGGGCCCTCCTACGAGCAGTACTTC.

This clonotype was recorded at least ten times. The V and J genes are TRBV11-3 and TRBJ1-1; 7 nucleotides align to TRBD1. CDR1 and CDR2 from the germline V gene are SGHNT and YENEEA. With 5 bases clipped from V and 1 base from J, the junction kept 7 bases outside the gene matches. The CDR3 consists of 15 residues. CDR3 region: CASSRLRGQNTEAFF. In DNA form, the CDR3 reads TGTGCCAGCAGCAGACTAAGGGGGCAGAACACTGAAGCTTTCTTT.

This clonotype was seen repeatedly, ten times or more. The chain links TRBV6-5 to TRBJ1-2; D is unclear. The V and J ends lost 0 bases and 4 bases respectively, with 9 bases between them. The CDR3 runs 14 residues. CDR1 MNHEY and CDR2 SVGAGI come from the germline V gene. Here the CDR3 reads CASSYSGVGYGYTF. DNA of the CDR3: TGTGCCAGCAGTTACTCCGGGGTGGGCTATGGCTACACCTTC.

This clonotype was counted many times. The chain combines TRBV4-3 with TRBJ2-5; 12 positions match TRBD2. The CDR3 runs 18 residues. V lost 4 bases, J lost 0 bases, and 9 bases stayed unmatched. Germline CDR1 LGHNA, CDR2 YSLEER. CDR3 DNA sequence: TGCGCCAGCAGCCTCAGACTAGCGGGGGTCTCGTACCAAGAGACCCAGTACTTC. This codes for CASSLRLAGVSYQETQYF.

This clonotype has at least ten counts. The rearrangement links TRBV6-5 to TRBJ2-7, with 10 bases matching TRBD1. The V and J ends lost 6 bases and 2 bases, in that order; junction bases with no gene match: 7. Germline V gene data show CDR1 as MNHEY and CDR2 as SVGAGI. This CDR3 contains 15 residues. The CDR3 loop is CASSTHGTGAYEQYF. The DNA for the CDR3 is TGTGCCAGCAGCACCCACGGGACAGGGGCCTACGAGCAGTACTTC.

The table lists this clonotype with many counts. This chain uses TRBV5-1 with TRBJ1-3; 7 positions agree with TRBD1. The CDR3 loop spans 17 amino acids. In germline, CDR1 is SGHRS, CDR2 YFSETQ. V trimming: 0 bases; J trimming: 0 bases; junction bases outside the gene matches: 6. CDR3: CASSLAGGDSSGNTIYF. The CDR3 DNA follows: TGCGCCAGCAGCTTGGCCGGTGGGGACAGCTCTGGAAACACCATATATTTT.

In the case of this clonotype: A read error may explain this, as a much larger clone is one base away. The chain uses TRBV6-1 and TRBJ1-3; D is unclear. Germline V gene lookup returns CDR1 MNHNS and CDR2 SASEGT. Deletions cut 4 bases from V and 9 bases from J, with 10 bases between. The CDR3 is made up of 12 amino acids. The CDR3 DNA follows: TGTGCCAGCAGTGTATGGGTTACCACCATATATTTT. Translation: CASSVWVTTIYF.

This clonotype was observed many times. This rearrangement joins TRBV12-3 or TRBV12-4 to TRBJ2-1, with D perhaps TRBD1 (5 bases). The germline V and J ends were trimmed by 7 bases and 8 bases, with 24 bases remaining between them. The CDR3 extends over 16 amino acids. The CDR3 coding sequence is TGTGCCAGCACCCCAGGGCTGGGGATTACAATAGATGAGCAGTTCTTC. Encoded protein: CASTPGLGITIDEQFF.

This clonotype was detected ten times or more. The rearrangement uses TRBV12-3 or TRBV12-4 and TRBJ1-2, with D maybe TRBD1 (5 bases). The CDR3 runs to 13 residues. Trimming took 6 bases from V and 1 from J, leaving 9 bases between them. The CDR3 reads CASSPQGNYGYTF. In DNA form, the CDR3 reads TGTGCCAGCAGCCCCCAGGGTAACTATGGCTACACCTTC.

This clonotype has ten or more counts. J is TRBJ2-7 and V is TRBV12-3 or TRBV12-4; 8 bases match TRBD2. The CDR3 runs 14 residues. J gave up 3 bases and V 5 bases, and 6 bases lay outside the gene matches. The DNA for the CDR3 is TGTGCCAGCAGTCCCTTAGCGGGACTCTACGAGCAGTACTTC. This encodes CASSPLAGLYEQYF.

This clonotype was counted ten times or more. The chain is built from TRBV12-3 or TRBV12-4 and TRBJ1-5, with no clear D. The CDR3 is 15 residues long. Trimming cost V 0 bases and J 5 bases, with 11 bases left between them. The CDR3 sequence is CASSLALAADQPQHF. The CDR3, as DNA: TGTGCCAGCAGTTTAGCGCTGGCAGCCGATCAGCCCCAGCATTTT.

This clonotype was detected many times. The chain is built from TRBV27 and TRBJ1-5, with a weak D call TRBD1 (5 bases). Between the trimmed V and J ends, which lost 0 bases and 3 bases, there was a span of 21 bases. The CDR3 has 19 amino acids. The germline V gene encodes CDR1 MNHEY and CDR2 SMNVEV (reference sequence). The CDR3 bases are TGTGCCAGCAGTTTATCCCAGCAGAGGGGCGAGCATCCCAATCAGCCCCAGCATTTT. Protein product: CASSLSQQRGEHPNQPQHF.

This clonotype has ten or more counts. The CDR3 nucleotides read TGTGCCAGCAGCTTATGGGGGGGGCTTTCCTCCTACGAGCAGTACGTC. Its translation is CASSLWGGLSSYEQYV. The chain employs TRBV7-9 and TRBJ2-7, with a weak D call TRBD2 (7 bases). Germline lookup yields CDR1 SEHNR and CDR2 FQNEAQ (reference sequence). The CDR3 covers 16 residues. V was cut by 2 bases and J by 0 bases, with 14 bases left in between.

In its sample, this clonotype was seen many times. The chain uses TRBV12-3 or TRBV12-4 and TRBJ2-1; D gene ambiguous. Trimming cost V 8 bases and J 7 bases, with 12 bases left between them. CDR3 length equals 12 residues. The CDR3 reads CASGLGGNEQFF. DNA of the CDR3: TGTGCCAGCGGCTTAGGTGGGAATGAGCAGTTCTTC.

This clonotype has at least ten counts. This chain joins TRBV7-9 and TRBJ1-1; a weak D match, TRBD1 (5 bases). The length of the CDR3 is 17 residues. V shed 3 bases and J shed 1 base, with 18 bases lying between them. Germline CDR1 and CDR2: SEHNR and FQNEAQ (reference sequence). The CDR3 sequence: CASSFHGGVYGNTEAFF. CDR3 nucleotide sequence: TGTGCCAGCAGCTTTCATGGGGGAGTCTATGGGAACACTGAAGCTTTCTTT.

This clonotype was seen repeatedly, ten times or more. The V gene is TRBV5-1, the J gene TRBJ2-3; D unresolved. CDR1 and CDR2 from the germline V gene are SGHRS and YFSETQ. CDR3 length: 13 residues. The V and J ends lost 2 bases and 5 bases respectively, with 9 bases between them. The CDR3 DNA follows: TGCGCCAGCAGCTTTGATAGGGTAGATACGCAGTATTTT. It encodes CASSFDRVDTQYF.

In this sample, this clonotype turned up many times. V and J are TRBV5-1 and TRBJ1-6; unclear D gene. This CDR3 spans 16 amino acids. The germline CDR1 and CDR2 sequences are SGHRS and YFSETQ. Between the trimmed V and J ends, which lost 4 bases and 0 bases, there was a span of 11 bases. This CDR3 is CASSLQHSSYNSPLHF. In DNA, the CDR3 is TGCGCCAGCAGCCTGCAGCATAGCTCCTATAATTCACCCCTCCACTTT. Using reference TRBV5-1 and TRBJ1-6 for the parts outside the CDR3, the full variable domain is KAGVTQTPRYLIKTRGQQVTLSCSPISGHRSVSWYQQTPGQGLQFLFEYFSETQRNKGNFPGRFSGRQFSNSRSEMNVSTLELGDSALYLCASSLQHSSYNSPLHFGNGTRLTVT.

This clonotype was picked up many times. The rearrangement uses TRBV7-2 and TRBJ2-1; 7 nucleotides line up with TRBD1. The J segment lost 3 bases and the V segment lost 5 bases, leaving 7 bases of the junction unmatched. The germline V gene encodes CDR1 SGHTA and CDR2 FQGNSA. The CDR3 is 15 amino acids. CDR3 sequence reads: CASSAAGTDYNEQFF. The DNA of the CDR3 is TGTGCCAGCAGCGCCGCCGGGACAGACTACAATGAGCAGTTCTTC.

This clonotype was counted ten times or more. The rearrangement joins TRBV7-9 to TRBJ2-6; D perhaps matches TRBD2 (5 bases). V was clipped by 5 bases and J by 0 bases, with 11 bases between them. CDR3 length equals 16 residues. In germline, CDR1 is SEHNR, CDR2 FQNEAQ (reference sequence). This CDR3 is CASSPRGTSGANVLTF. The CDR3 DNA sequence: TGTGCCAGCAGCCCCCGGGGTACCTCTGGGGCCAACGTCCTGACTTTC.